This T cell receptor (beta chain) originates from a study of shared clonotypes between healthy human individuals. CDR3 length: 17 residues. Between the trimmed V and J ends, which lost 0 bases and 3 bases, there was a span of 14 bases. Germline V CDR1 and CDR2: SNHLY, FYNNEI. Each replicate PCR on the sorted subsets used 200 to 250 ng DNA (around 30,000 T cell genomes). TCRdb's copy holds only in-frame clones and misses some; the assay was immunoSEQ multiplex PCR. Found here are millions of clones, roughly 92% of them singletons; the top ten hold over 0.12%. Sequenced sample: naive CD4+ T cells sorted from blood. Subset specified: CD45RA+ positively selected. The TCR sequence derives from a man aged 18 to 30 in good health. The chain combines TRBV2 with TRBJ1-4; D is unresolved. CDR3 sequence reads: CASSEAARGRANEKLFF. CDR3 DNA sequence: TGTGCCAGCAGTGAAGCGGCGCGCGGCCGGGCTAATGAAAAACTGTTTTTT.